This T cell receptor (beta chain) was found in a study of blood T cell repertoires in COVID-19. In the authors' workflow: Using reference gene primer amplification, nucleated cell counts were estimated. The method was immunoSEQ multiplex PCR; TCRdb's version includes in-frame clones alone and lacks a portion of them. D and trimming were read from the DNA, whereas the V and J calls and clone size are those reported in that table. Of about 290,000 clones listed, approximately 90% are singletons. Germline-derived CDR1 and CDR2 are SGHRS and YFSETQ. The CDR3 runs to 14 residues. Losses at the gene ends were 0 bases for V and 3 bases for J; bases not matched to a gene: 0. About this clone: Other DNA sequences in this specimen translate into the identical CDR3.

This sequence joins TRBV5-1 and TRBJ1-3; TRBD1 aligns across 7 bases. The clonotype originates from a man aged 40-50 years with acute or convalescent COVID-19. Sequenced: peripheral blood. The DNA for the CDR3 is TGCGCCAGCAGCTTGGGACAGGGTGGAAACACCATATATTTT. This sequence encodes CASSLGQGGNTIYF.